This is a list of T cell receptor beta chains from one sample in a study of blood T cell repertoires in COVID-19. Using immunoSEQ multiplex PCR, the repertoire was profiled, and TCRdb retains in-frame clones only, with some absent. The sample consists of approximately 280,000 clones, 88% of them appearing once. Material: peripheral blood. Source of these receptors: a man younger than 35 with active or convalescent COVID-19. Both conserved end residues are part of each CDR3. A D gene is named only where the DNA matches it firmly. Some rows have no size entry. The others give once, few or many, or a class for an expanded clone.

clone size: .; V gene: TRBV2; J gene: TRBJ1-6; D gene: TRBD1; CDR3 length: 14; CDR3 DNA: TGTGCCAGCAGGGGACAGGGCAATAATTCACCCCTCCACTTT; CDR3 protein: CASRGQGNNSPLHF
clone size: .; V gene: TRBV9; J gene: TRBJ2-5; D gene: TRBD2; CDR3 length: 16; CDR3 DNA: TGTGCCAGCAGCCCAAGACTAGCGGGGGGCAGGGAGACCCAGTACTTC; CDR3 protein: CASSPRLAGGRETQYF
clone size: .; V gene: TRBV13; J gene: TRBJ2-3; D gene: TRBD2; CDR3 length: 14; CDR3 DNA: TGTGCCAGCAGCGCAGGACTAGCTCCAGATACGCAGTATTTT; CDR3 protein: CASSAGLAPDTQYF
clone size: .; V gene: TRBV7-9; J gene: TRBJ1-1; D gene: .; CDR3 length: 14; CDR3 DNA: TGTGCCAGCAGCTTAGGGCAGGTGCTCACTGAAGCTTTCTTT; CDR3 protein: CASSLGQVLTEAFF
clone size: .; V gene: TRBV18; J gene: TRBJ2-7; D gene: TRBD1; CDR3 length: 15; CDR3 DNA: TGTGCCAGCTCACCAACCCCAGGGGGCCTCTACGAGCAGTACTTC; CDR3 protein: CASSPTPGGLYEQYF
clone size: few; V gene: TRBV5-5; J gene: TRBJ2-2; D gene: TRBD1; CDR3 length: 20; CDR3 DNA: TGTGCCAGCAGCTTGGCTCACGGGACAGGGTATCTGGGTGTCACCGGGGAGCTGTTTTTT; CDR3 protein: CASSLAHGTGYLGVTGELFF
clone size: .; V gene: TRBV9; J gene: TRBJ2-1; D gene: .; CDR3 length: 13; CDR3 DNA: TGTGCCAGCAGCGTAGCTGGGCTCAATGAGCAGTTCTTC; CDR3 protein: CASSVAGLNEQFF
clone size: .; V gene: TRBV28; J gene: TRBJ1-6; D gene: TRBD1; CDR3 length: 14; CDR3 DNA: TGTGCCAGCAGCACAGGGGGCGAGGGTTCACCCCTCCACTTT; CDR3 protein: CASSTGGEGSPLHF
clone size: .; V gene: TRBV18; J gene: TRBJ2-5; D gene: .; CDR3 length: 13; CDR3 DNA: TGTGCCAGCTCGAGGGAAATCCAAGAGACCCAGTACTTC; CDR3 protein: CASSREIQETQYF
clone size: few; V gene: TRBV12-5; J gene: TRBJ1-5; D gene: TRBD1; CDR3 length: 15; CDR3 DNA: TGTGCTAGTGGCCGAGGGACAGGGGTTAATCAGCCCCAGCATTTT; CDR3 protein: CASGRGTGVNQPQHF